This TCR beta chain was recovered during a study of T cell clones after liver transplantation (dated by TCRdb to the late 2010s). Concerning the study at large: ITN030ST, the source of the samples, was a randomized trial that attempted immunosuppression withdrawal within 2 years of liver transplantation. Donor-reactive T cell clones were identified by TCRbeta sequencing following a pre-transplant mixed lymphocyte reaction and were subsequently tracked in post-transplant blood. Third party-reactive TCRbeta sequences from pre-transplant MLRs were also identified as an antigen-independent comparator for donor-reactive sequences. Of the eight recipients, a few were HCV-positive, while the remaining recipients had been transplanted for non-autoimmune, non-viral indications. The subjects received no induction therapy and were kept on standard immunosuppression until randomization at 12-24 months post-transplant. Tolerance was defined as complete withdrawal of immunosuppression for at least one year without a rise in liver enzymes beyond twice the upper limit of normal. Blood samples were taken pre-transplant, pre-randomization before withdrawal, and post-randomization after full withdrawal or failed withdrawal. A cohort of 8 liver transplant recipients was studied, of whom 3 were classified as tolerant and 5 as non-tolerant. General conclusions and limits of the study: The decline in donor-reactive sequences exceeded the decline in third party-reactive sequences, suggesting partial antigen-specific deletion that was unrelated to withdrawal success. After accounting for repertoire turnover, donor-reactive detection was significantly reduced in 7 of 8 subjects for CD4 and 8 of 8 for CD8. The conclusions were preliminary, being limited by small, heterogeneous patient numbers and by non-standardized post-transplant time points. In most of the 8 subjects, circulating donor-reactive CD4 TCRbeta sequences decreased significantly after transplant, regardless of tolerance or HCV status. In a couple of subjects, low numbers of available donor cells limited the measurable donor-reactive repertoire. Since no allograft tissue specimens were available, donor-reactive T cells may have migrated into the graft instead of being deleted.

Frozen genomic DNA underwent high-throughput TCRbeta CDR3 sequencing by immunoSEQ, including PCR amplification, mapping, bias correction and internal controls. Turning to the authors' computational methods: Productive rearrangements were retained, and unique TCRbeta sequences were defined by the CDR3 nucleotide sequence together with the V and J gene. Donor-reactive sequences required at least 5-fold expansion in CFSE-low cells versus unstimulated pre-transplant cells and at least 0.01% frequency. Minimum frequency thresholds were set for each subject based on the unstimulated sample with the lowest template count, ensuring at least 90% detection power. Jensen-Shannon divergence between the top 1000 TCRbeta sequences after and before transplant was used to measure repertoire turnover. Two-sided Fisher's exact tests were used to test for changes in how often donor-reactive sequences were detected. TCRdb mirrors the immuneACCESS table, restricted to in-frame sequences. Some clones are absent from its copies; in checked studies, under half trace to an unresolved V gene, and the reason for the others is unknown. D and trimming were read from the DNA, whereas the V and J calls and clone size are those reported in that table. The sample yields under 55,000 clones; roughly nine tenths were counted once. In total, the top ten clones hold 13% to 15% of the sample.

Notes on this clone: Its binding antigen is unknown. Per-base qualities were not stored, and no clone one base away is much larger.

Including the terminal cysteine and phenylalanine, the CDR3 comprises 15 residues. CDR3 DNA is the only sequence kept; it has 45 bases, read in frame from the first base. A distance of 17 bases separates the germline ends of V and J, which lose 4 bases and 8 bases respectively. The germline V gene gives CDR1 as MNHEY and CDR2 as SVGAGI. Thawed unstimulated PBMCs were stained for CD3, CD4 and CD8 and FACS-sorted into CD3+CD4+ and CD3+CD8+ populations. Randomization to immunosuppression withdrawal applied to every one of the 8 studied subjects. The Qiagen DNeasy Blood and Tissue Kit was used for genomic DNA isolation.

The material was CD8+ T cells from blood, obtained 12 months after liver transplant. The clonotype originates from a human patient who received a liver transplant. Some T cells seen after a transplant may have their origin in the graft donor. This sequence uses TRBV6-5 and TRBJ1-4; TRBD1 is a weak D gene call, 5 bases matching. The CDR3 is CASSSYRSGMEKLFF. The nucleotide sequence is TGTGCCAGCAGTTCTTACAGGTCCGGTATGGAAAAACTGTTTTTT.